One sample yielded the 8 T cell receptor beta chains listed below, sequenced in a study of control samples from healthy donors and cancer patients. Produced via immunoSEQ multiplex PCR; TCRdb's table is partial and in-frame only. Here the sample spans roughly 170,000 clones, roughly 91% being singletons. Material: blood. The receptors come from a man between 18 and 35 years old in good health.

This chain joins TRBV7-9 and TRBJ1-2; possibly TRBD1 for D (5 bases). CDR1 is SEHNR, CDR2 FQNEAQ, per germline (reference sequence). The CDR3 contains 12 residues. Between the trimmed V and J ends, which lost 1 base and 8 bases, there was a span of 8 bases. The CDR3 nucleotides are TGTGCCAGCAGCTTAGGGGGGGACGGCTACACCTTC. This codes for CASSLGGDGYTF.

The CDR3 loop is CASSRKGQGAISGANVLTF. The CDR3 coding sequence is TGTGCCAGCTCGCGCAAAGGGCAGGGGGCAATTTCTGGGGCCAACGTCCTGACTTTC. J is TRBJ2-6 and V is TRBV18; TRBD1 matches at 8 bases. Unmatched junction bases numbered 14, after V lost 6 bases and J lost 1 base. This CDR3 is 19 amino acids long. Germline lookup yields CDR1 KGHSH and CDR2 LQKENI.

The J gene is TRBJ1-2, the V gene TRBV6-6; D unresolved. Germline V gene sequence: CDR1 MNHNY, CDR2 SVGAGI (reference sequence). The CDR3 sequence is 14 residues long. V was cut by 7 bases and J by 7 bases, with 19 bases left in between. CDR3 protein: CASNIGKGMGGYTF. In DNA, the CDR3 is TGTGCCAGCAATATCGGGAAGGGCATGGGTGGCTACACCTTC.

The chain uses TRBV3-1 (or the pseudogene TRBV3-2) and TRBJ2-3, with TRBD2 matching over 12 bases. Germline V gene lookup returns CDR1 LGHDT and CDR2 YNNKEL (reference sequence). Trimming cost V 0 bases and J 9 bases; bases outside gene matches: 1. The CDR3 is made up of 14 amino acids. CDR3 region: CASSQDLAGGTQYF. CDR3 DNA: TGTGCCAGCAGCCAAGATCTAGCGGGGGGGACGCAGTATTTT.

J is TRBJ2-3 and V is TRBV6-1, with a tentative D call TRBD2 (6 bases). CDR3 length: 16 residues. Trimming stripped 2 bases from V and 0 bases from J, with 12 bases between. The germline CDR1 and CDR2 sequences are MNHNS and SASEGT. CDR3 in DNA: TGTGCCAGCAGTGAAAATGGGGGGACTAGCACAGATACGCAGTATTTT. It translates to CASSENGGTSTDTQYF.

The genes are TRBV6-5 and TRBJ2-3, with no clear D. Germline CDR1 is MNHEY and CDR2 is SVGAGI. V lost 6 bases and J lost 3, with 13 bases in between. This CDR3 comprises 14 residues. CDR3 amino acids: CASSRRSFTDTQYF. The CDR3 DNA reads TGTGCCAGCAGCCGCAGGAGTTTTACAGATACGCAGTATTTT.

V usage is TRBV5-4 and J usage is TRBJ2-1, with D hard to call. V lost 1 base to trimming and J lost 2 bases, with 7 bases between them. The CDR3 has 14 amino acids. The germline V gene has CDR1 SGHNT and CDR2 YYREEE (reference sequence). This CDR3 reads CASSLPATYNEQFF. In DNA, the CDR3 is TGTGCCAGCAGCTTGCCCGCAACCTACAATGAGCAGTTCTTC.

The V gene is TRBV14, the J gene TRBJ1-6; a weak D match, TRBD1 (6 bases). The CDR3 runs to 16 residues. The V gene's germline CDR1 is SGHDN and CDR2 FVKESK. The V and J ends lost 2 bases and 5 bases respectively, with 13 bases between them. Here the CDR3 DNA reads TGTGCCAGCAGCCAACTTCAACAGGGAAATAATTCACCCCTCCACTTT. It translates to CASSQLQQGNNSPLHF. Variable domain in full (rest from reference TRBV14 and TRBJ1-6): EAGVTQFPSHSVIEKGQTVTLRCDPISGHDNLYWYRRVMGKEIKFLLHFVKESKQDESGMPNNRFLAERTGGTYSTLKVQPAELEDSGVYFCASSQLQQGNNSPLHFGNGTRLTVT.